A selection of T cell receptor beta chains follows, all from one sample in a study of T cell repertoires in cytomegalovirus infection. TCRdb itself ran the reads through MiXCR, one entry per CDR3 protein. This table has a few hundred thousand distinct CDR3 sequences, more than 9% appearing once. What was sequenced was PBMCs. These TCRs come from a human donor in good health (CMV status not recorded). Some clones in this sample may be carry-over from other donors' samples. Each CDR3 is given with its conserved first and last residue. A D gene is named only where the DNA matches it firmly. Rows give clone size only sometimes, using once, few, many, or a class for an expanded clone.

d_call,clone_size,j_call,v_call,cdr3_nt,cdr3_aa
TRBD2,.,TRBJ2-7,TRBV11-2,TGTGCCAGCAGCTTATTATTAAAAAGGGGTAGCGGGAGATTCGGCGAGCAGTACTTC,CASSLLLKRGSGRFGEQYF
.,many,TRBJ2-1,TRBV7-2,TGTGCCAGCCGGCCTGACAATGAGCAGTTCTTC,CASRPDNEQFF
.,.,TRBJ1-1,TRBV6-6,TGTGCCAGCAGTTACGCCCAGCTTGTCGTAGCTTTCTTT,CASSYAQLVVAFF
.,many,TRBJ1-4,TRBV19,TGTGCCAGTACCTCGGACGGGCACGAAAAACTGTTTTTT,CASTSDGHEKLFF
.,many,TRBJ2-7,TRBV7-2,TGTGCCAGCAGCCCCGAATGGGGATGGTCCTACGAGCAGTACTTC,CASSPEWGWSYEQYF
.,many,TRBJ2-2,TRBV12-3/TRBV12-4,TGTGCCAGCAGTACCAAACAGGGAGGGTACACCGGGGAGCTGTTTTTT,CASSTKQGGYTGELFF
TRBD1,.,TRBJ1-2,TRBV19,TGTGCCAGTACAGGGGGAAGGTATGGCTACACCTTC,CASTGGRYGYTF
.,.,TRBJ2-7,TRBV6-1,TGTGCCAGCAGTTACGCGCTGACTTCGGGACGGCTTTACGAGCAGTACTTC,CASSYALTSGRLYEQYF
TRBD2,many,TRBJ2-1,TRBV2,TGTGCCAGCAGTGAAAGAGGACTAGCGGGAAGGAATGAGCAGTTCTTC,CASSERGLAGRNEQFF
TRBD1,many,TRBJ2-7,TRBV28,TGTGCCAGCCGGGACAGGGGGAGAGGGTACGAGCAGTACTTC,CASRDRGRGYEQYF
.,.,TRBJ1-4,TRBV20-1,TGCAGTGCTGGAGGGCGGCCCTTTAATGAAAAACTGTTTTTT,CSAGGRPFNEKLFF
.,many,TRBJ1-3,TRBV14,TGTGCCAGCAGCAACTTAGGGACGTCCTCTGGAAACACCATATATTTT,CASSNLGTSSGNTIYF
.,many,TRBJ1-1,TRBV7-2,TGTGCCAGCAGACACGAAACCACGGCGAACACTGAAGCTTTCTTT,CASRHETTANTEAFF
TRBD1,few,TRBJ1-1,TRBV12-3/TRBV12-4,TGTGCCAGCAGTTTCGGTTCAGGACAGGGGGCTAAGATGACGAACACTGAAGCTTTCTTT,CASSFGSGQGAKMTNTEAFF
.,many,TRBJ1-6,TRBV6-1,TGTGCCAGCAGTCCGTGGGGTGGAGGTTTGGGATCACCCCTCCACTTT,CASSPWGGGLGSPLHF
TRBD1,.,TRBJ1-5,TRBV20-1,TGCAGTGCTCCGACAGGGAGGGGAAACAATCAGCCCCAGCATTTT,CSAPTGRGNNQPQHF
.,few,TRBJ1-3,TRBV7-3,TGTGCCAGCAGACAGGGAACTGGAAACACCATATATTTT,CASRQGTGNTIYF
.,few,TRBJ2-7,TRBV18,TGTGCCAGCTCACCAGTAGGACAGACCTACGAGCAGTACTTC,CASSPVGQTYEQYF
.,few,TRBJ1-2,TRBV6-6,TGTGCCAGCAGTTACTCGGGACAATTTGGCTACACCTTC,CASSYSGQFGYTF
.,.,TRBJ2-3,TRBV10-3,TGTGCCATCAGTGTTGAGGGGGGCACAGATACGCAGTATTTT,CAISVEGGTDTQYF
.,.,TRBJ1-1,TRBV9,TGTGCCAGCAGCGATAGACAGGCGCCGAACACTGAAGCTTTCTTT,CASSDRQAPNTEAFF
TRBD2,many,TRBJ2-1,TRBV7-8,TGTGCCAGCAGCTTAGGGGCCGGGACTAGCGGGAGACAGTTCTTC,CASSLGAGTSGRQFF